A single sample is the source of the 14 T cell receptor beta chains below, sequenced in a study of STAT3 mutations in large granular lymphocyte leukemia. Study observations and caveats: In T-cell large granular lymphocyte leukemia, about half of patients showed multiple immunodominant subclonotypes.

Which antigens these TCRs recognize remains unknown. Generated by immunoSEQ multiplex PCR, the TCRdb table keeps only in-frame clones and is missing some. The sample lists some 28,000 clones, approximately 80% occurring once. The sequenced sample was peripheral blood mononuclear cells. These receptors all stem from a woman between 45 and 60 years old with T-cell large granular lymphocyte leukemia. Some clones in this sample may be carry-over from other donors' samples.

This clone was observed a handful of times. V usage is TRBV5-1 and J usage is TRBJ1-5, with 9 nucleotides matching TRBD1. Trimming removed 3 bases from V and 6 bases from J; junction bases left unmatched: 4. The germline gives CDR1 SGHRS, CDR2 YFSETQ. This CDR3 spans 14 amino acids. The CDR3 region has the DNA TGCGCCAGCAGCTCGACAGGGGGTAGTCAGCCCCAGCATTTT. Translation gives CASSSTGGSQPQHF. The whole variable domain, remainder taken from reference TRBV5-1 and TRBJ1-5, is KAGVTQTPRYLIKTRGQQVTLSCSPISGHRSVSWYQQTPGQGLQFLFEYFSETQRNKGNFPGRFSGRQFSNSRSEMNVSTLELGDSALYLCASSSTGGSQPQHFGDGTRLSIL.

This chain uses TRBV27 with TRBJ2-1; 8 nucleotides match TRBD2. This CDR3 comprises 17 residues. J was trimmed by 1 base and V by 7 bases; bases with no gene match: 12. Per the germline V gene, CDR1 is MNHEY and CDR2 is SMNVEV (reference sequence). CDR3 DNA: TGTGCCAGCATCACTAGGGCCCCTAGCGGGTCCTACAATGAGCAGTTCTTC. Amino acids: CASITRAPSGSYNEQFF.

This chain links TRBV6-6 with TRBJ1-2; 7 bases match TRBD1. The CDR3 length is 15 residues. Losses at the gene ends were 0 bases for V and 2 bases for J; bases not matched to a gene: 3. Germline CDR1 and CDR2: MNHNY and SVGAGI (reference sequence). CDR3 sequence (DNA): TGTGCCAGCAGTTACTCGGGACAGAGGAACTATGGCTACACCTTC. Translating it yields CASSYSGQRNYGYTF.

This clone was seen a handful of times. CDR3 in amino acids: CASSRGVGNYGYTF. As DNA, the CDR3 is TGTGCCAGCAGCAGGGGAGTAGGTAACTATGGCTACACCTTC. V gene TRBV6-1 combines with J gene TRBJ1-2; TRBD1 is a possible D gene (6 bases). This CDR3 comprises 14 residues. V was shortened by 6 bases and J by 1 base, with 12 bases between the two germline ends. CDR1 is MNHNS, CDR2 SASEGT, per germline.

The CDR3 bases are TGTGCCAGCAGCCAGGACAGCTATGGCTACACCTTC. Amino acid sequence: CASSQDSYGYTF. The chain recombines TRBV7-9 with TRBJ1-2, with D tentatively TRBD1 (6 bases). The CDR3 consists of 12 residues. Trimming removed 5 bases at V and 4 bases at J, with 8 bases between. Germline assignment: CDR1 SEHNR and CDR2 FQNEAQ (reference sequence). The entire variable domain, with the rest obtained from reference TRBV7-9 and TRBJ1-2, is as follows: DTGVSQNPRHKITKRGQNVTFRCDPISEHNRLYWYRQTLGQGPEFLTYFQNEAQLEKSRLLSDRFSAERPKGSFSTLEIQRTEQGDSAMYLCASSQDSYGYTFGSGTRLTVV.

The CDR3 region is CASSPNLRNEQYF. CDR3 in DNA: TGTGCCAGCTCGCCCAATCTTCGCAACGAGCAGTACTTC. The chain recombines TRBV18 with TRBJ2-7; D is undetermined. The CDR3 covers 13 residues. V was pared by 6 bases and J by 5 bases, with 14 bases between. Germline CDR1 is KGHSH and CDR2 is LQKENI.

The chain's CDR3 is CASSSSGDYGYTF. CDR3 coding DNA: TGTGCCAGCTCGTCGTCAGGGGACTATGGCTACACCTTC. The V call is TRBV18, the J call TRBJ1-2; the D gene is possibly TRBD1 (6 bases). Germline V gives CDR1 KGHSH, CDR2 LQKENI. Trimming removed 6 bases from V and 3 bases from J, with 11 bases in between. The CDR3 covers 13 residues.

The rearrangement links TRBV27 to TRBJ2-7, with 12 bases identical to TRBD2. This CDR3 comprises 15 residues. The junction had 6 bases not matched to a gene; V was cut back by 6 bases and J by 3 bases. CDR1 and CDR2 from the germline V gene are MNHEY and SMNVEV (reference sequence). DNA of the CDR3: TGTGCCAGCAGGTCGACTAGCGGGAGTATCTACGAGCAGTACTTC. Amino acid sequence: CASRSTSGSIYEQYF.

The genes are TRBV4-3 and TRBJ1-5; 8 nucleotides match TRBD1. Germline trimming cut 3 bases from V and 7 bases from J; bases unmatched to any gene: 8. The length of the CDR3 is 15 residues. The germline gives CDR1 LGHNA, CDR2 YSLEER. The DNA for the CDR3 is TGCGCCAGCAGCCACTCCTACAGGGGGGGCCAGCCCCAGCATTTT. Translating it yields CASSHSYRGGQPQHF.

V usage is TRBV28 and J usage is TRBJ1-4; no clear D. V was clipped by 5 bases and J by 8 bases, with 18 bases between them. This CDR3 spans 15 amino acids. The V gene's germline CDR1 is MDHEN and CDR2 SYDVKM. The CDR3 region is CASSPGLSGGEKLFF. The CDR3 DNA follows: TGTGCCAGCAGTCCCGGACTTTCCGGAGGGGAAAAACTGTTTTTT.

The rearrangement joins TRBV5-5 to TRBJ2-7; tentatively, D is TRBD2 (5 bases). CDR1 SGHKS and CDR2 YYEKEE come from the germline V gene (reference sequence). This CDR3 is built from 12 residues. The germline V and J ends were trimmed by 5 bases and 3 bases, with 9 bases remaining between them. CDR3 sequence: CASSRENYEQYF. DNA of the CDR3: TGTGCCAGCAGTAGGGAGAACTACGAGCAGTACTTC.

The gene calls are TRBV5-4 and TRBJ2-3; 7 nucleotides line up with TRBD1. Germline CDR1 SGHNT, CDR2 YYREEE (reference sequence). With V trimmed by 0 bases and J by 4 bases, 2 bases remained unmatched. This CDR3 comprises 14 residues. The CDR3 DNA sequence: TGTGCCAGCAGCTTGGACGACAGGGCAGATACGCAGTATTTT. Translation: CASSLDDRADTQYF.

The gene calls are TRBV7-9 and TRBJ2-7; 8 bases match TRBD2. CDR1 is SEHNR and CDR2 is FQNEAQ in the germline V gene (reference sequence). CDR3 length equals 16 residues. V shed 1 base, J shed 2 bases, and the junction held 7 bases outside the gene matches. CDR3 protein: CASSLGGRSGTYEQYF. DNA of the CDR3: TGTGCCAGCAGCTTAGGAGGTCGTAGCGGGACCTACGAGCAGTACTTC.

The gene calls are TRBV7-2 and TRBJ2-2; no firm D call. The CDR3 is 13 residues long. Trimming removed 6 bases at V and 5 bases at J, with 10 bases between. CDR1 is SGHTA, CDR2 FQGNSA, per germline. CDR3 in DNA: TGTGCCAGCAGTCGTAAGGTTACCGGGGAGCTGTTTTTT. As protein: CASSRKVTGELFF.